The 5 T cell receptor beta chains below all came from one sample that was sequenced in a study of blood T cell repertoires in COVID-19. Generated by immunoSEQ multiplex PCR, the TCRdb table keeps only in-frame clones and is missing some. This table has some 140,000 clones, about 70% appearing once. Sequenced sample: peripheral blood. The origin of the receptors is an elderly man with acute or convalescent COVID-19.

This clone is medium-sized in the sample. The J gene is TRBJ2-6, the V gene TRBV28; D is ambiguous. Trimming removed 6 bases at V and 0 bases at J, with 9 bases between. This CDR3 comprises 15 residues. Germline loops: CDR1 MDHEN, CDR2 SYDVKM. The CDR3 is CASSSVGSGANVLTF. CDR3 in DNA: TGTGCCAGCAGCTCGGTCGGCTCTGGGGCCAACGTCCTGACTTTC.

The table lists this clone with a few counts. The chain recombines TRBV11-2 with TRBJ2-2; TRBD1 is a possible D gene (5 bases). Germline V gene lookup returns CDR1 SGHAT and CDR2 FQNNGV. Trimming took off 3 bases at V and 3 bases at J, with 14 bases between the two ends. The CDR3 consists of 16 residues. The CDR3 is CASSFSVGPYTGELFF. The DNA of the CDR3 is TGTGCCAGCAGCTTCTCCGTGGGGCCTTACACCGGGGAGCTGTTTTTT. The full variable domain, in which reference TRBV11-2 and TRBJ2-2 provide the parts outside the CDR3, is EAGVAQSPRYKIIEKRQSVAFWCNPISGHATLYWYQQILGQGPKLLIQFQNNGVVDDSQLPKDRFSAERLKGVDSTLKIQPAKLEDSAVYLCASSFSVGPYTGELFFGEGSRLTVL.

The chain couples TRBV2 to TRBJ2-5, with D possibly TRBD1 on 6 matching bases. The V end was cut by 8 bases, the J end by 4 bases, with 14 bases between. CDR3 size: 13 residues. Germline V gives CDR1 SNHLY, CDR2 FYNNEI. The CDR3 DNA reads as TGTGCCAGCCACAGGGTCGTCGGAGAGACCCAGTACTTC. Translation gives CASHRVVGETQYF.

CDR3 protein: CASSASGTEAFF. Written as DNA, the CDR3 is TGTGCCAGCAGTGCCTCGGGGACTGAAGCTTTCTTT. V and J are TRBV12-3 or TRBV12-4 and TRBJ1-1, with D unresolved. Trimming took 5 bases from V and 5 from J, leaving 9 bases between them. The CDR3 runs 12 residues.

This chain links TRBV11-3 with TRBJ2-7, with D unresolved. This CDR3 has 13 amino acids. Germline CDR1 reads SGHNT; CDR2 reads YENEEA. With 3 bases removed from V and 3 bases from J, the gap between germline ends came to 9 bases. The CDR3 nucleotides read TGTGCCAGCAGCTTTAGCCGTGGCTACGAGCAGTACTTC. It encodes CASSFSRGYEQYF.